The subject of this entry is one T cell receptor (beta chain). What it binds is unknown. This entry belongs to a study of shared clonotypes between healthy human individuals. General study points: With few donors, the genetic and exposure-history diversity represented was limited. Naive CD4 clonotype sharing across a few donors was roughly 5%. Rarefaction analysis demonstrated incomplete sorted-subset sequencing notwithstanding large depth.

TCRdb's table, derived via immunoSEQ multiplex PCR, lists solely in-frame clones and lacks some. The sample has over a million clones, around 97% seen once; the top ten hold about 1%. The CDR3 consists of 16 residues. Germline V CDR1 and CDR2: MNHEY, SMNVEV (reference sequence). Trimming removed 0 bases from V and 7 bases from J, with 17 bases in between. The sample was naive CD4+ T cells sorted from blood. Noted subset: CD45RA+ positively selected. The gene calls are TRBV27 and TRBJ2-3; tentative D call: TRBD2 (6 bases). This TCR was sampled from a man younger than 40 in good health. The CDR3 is CASSLSHSGAGHTQYF. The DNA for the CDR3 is TGTGCCAGCAGTTTATCCCATTCGGGAGCGGGCCATACGCAGTATTTT.